Below, 27 T cell receptor beta chains from the same sample are listed, as sequenced in a study of T cell repertoires in cytomegalovirus infection. Via MiXCR, TCRdb re-called the reads, giving one row per CDR3 protein. The data hold approximately 490,000 distinct CDR3 sequences, with 11% observed a single time. The sequencing input was PBMCs. The origin of the receptors is a human donor in good health (CMV status not recorded). Some clones in this sample may be carry-over from other donors' samples.

This clonotype was detected only a few times. The V call is TRBV2, the J call TRBJ1-1; no definite D call. Trimming pared 1 base from V and 2 bases from J, leaving 5 bases between. From germline, CDR1 is SNHLY and CDR2 FYNNEI. The length of the CDR3 is 13 residues. CDR3 sequence reads: CASSEEVNTEAFF. The DNA for the CDR3 is TGTGCCAGCAGTGAAGAGGTTAACACTGAAGCTTTCTTT.

At least ten counts were recorded for this clonotype. The rearrangement uses TRBV7-3 and TRBJ2-1; tentative D call: TRBD1 (7 bases). Trimming took off 5 bases at V and 5 bases at J, with 16 bases between the two ends. The CDR3 runs 15 residues. Looked up from germline, CDR1 is SGHTA and CDR2 is FQGTGA. The CDR3 sequence: CASSGGTENHNEQFF. DNA of the CDR3: TGTGCCAGCAGCGGGGGGACAGAAAACCACAATGAGCAGTTCTTC. Full variable domain (outside the CDR3, taken from reference TRBV7-3 and TRBJ2-1): GAGVSQTPSNKVTEKGKYVELRCDPISGHTALYWYRQSLGQGPEFLIYFQGTGAADDSGLPNDRFFAVRPEGSVSTLKIQRTERGDSAVYLCASSGGTENHNEQFFGPGTRLTVL.

The J gene is TRBJ1-2, the V gene TRBV18; 10 positions agree with TRBD1. With V trimmed by 0 bases and J by 7 bases, 5 bases remained unmatched. Germline CDR1 KGHSH, CDR2 LQKENI. The CDR3 consists of 15 residues. The CDR3 coding sequence is TGTGCCAGCTCACCACCTGACAGGGGGCCGGTTGGCTACACCTTC. It encodes CASSPPDRGPVGYTF.

This clonotype was found many times. CDR3 in amino acids: CASSQDRGPRYF. CDR3 nucleotides: TGTGCCAGCAGCCAGGACCGGGGACCGAGGTACTTC. The chain is built from TRBV3-1 and TRBJ2-7; perhaps D is TRBD1 or TRBD2 (5 bases each). V was cut by 3 bases and J by 12 bases, with 15 bases left in between. The CDR3 consists of 12 residues. Germline CDR1 and CDR2: LGHDT and YNNKEL (reference sequence).

In its sample, this clonotype was seen a few times. V gene TRBV18 combines with J gene TRBJ2-5, with D possibly TRBD1 on 6 matching bases. Trimming removed 3 bases at V and 3 bases at J, with 17 bases between. Germline V gives CDR1 KGHSH, CDR2 LQKENI. The CDR3 consists of 16 residues. The CDR3 region has the DNA TGTGCCAGCTCACCCTGGATGGCCAGGGGAAAAGAGACCCAGTACTTC. Protein product: CASSPWMARGKETQYF. Complete variable domain (other parts from reference TRBV18 and TRBJ2-5): NAGVMQNPRHLVRRRGQEARLRCSPMKGHSHVYWYRQLPEEGLKFMVYLQKENIIDESGMPKERFSAEFPKEGPSILRIQQVVRGDSAAYFCASSPWMARGKETQYFGPGTRLLVL.

This clonotype occurred many times. V and J are TRBV4-2 and TRBJ2-1, with 7 positions matching TRBD2. From germline, CDR1 is LGHNA and CDR2 YNFKEQ. This CDR3 has 16 residues. The V and J ends lost 4 bases and 9 bases, in that order; junction bases with no gene match: 15. The CDR3: CASSLPGEGRLTEQFF. The CDR3, as DNA: TGTGCCAGCAGCCTTCCCGGGGAGGGAAGATTAACTGAGCAGTTCTTC.

This clonotype was seen ten or more times. V gene TRBV28 combines with J gene TRBJ2-5; the D gene is possibly TRBD1 (5 bases). The CDR3 runs to 14 residues. Looked up from germline, CDR1 is MDHEN and CDR2 is SYDVKM. Trimming removed 3 bases at V and 1 base at J, with 9 bases between. The CDR3 sequence: CASSFKGRQETQYF. As DNA, the CDR3 is TGTGCCAGCAGTTTTAAGGGGCGCCAAGAGACCCAGTACTTC.

Ten or more counts support this clonotype. This chain connects TRBV7-3 to TRBJ2-1; 13 bases line up with TRBD2. CDR1 and CDR2 from the germline V gene are SGHTA and FQGTGA. The CDR3 contains 15 residues. Unmatched junction bases numbered 5, after V lost 2 bases and J lost 10 bases. CDR3 sequence reads: CASSLGGLAGNEQFF. In DNA form, the CDR3 reads TGTGCCAGCAGCTTAGGGGGACTAGCGGGGAACGAGCAGTTCTTC.

There are many counts of this clonotype. The gene calls are TRBV12-3 or TRBV12-4 and TRBJ2-2; no definite D call. V lost 5 bases to trimming and J lost 3 bases, with 19 bases between them. The CDR3 consists of 17 residues. The CDR3 DNA reads as TGTGCCAGCAGTCCCTTCCCGCCTCCAAGCGACACCGGGGAGCTGTTTTTT. The encoded protein is CASSPFPPPSDTGELFF.

This clonotype was detected ten times or more. The J gene is TRBJ1-2, the V gene TRBV5-1; 8 positions agree with TRBD1. The ends lost 3 bases at V and 2 bases at J; junction bases unmatched: 9. CDR1 SGHRS and CDR2 YFSETQ come from the germline V gene. The CDR3 covers 16 residues. This chain's CDR3 is CASSWGQERRNYGYTF. CDR3 coding DNA: TGCGCCAGCAGCTGGGGACAGGAGAGAAGAAACTATGGCTACACCTTC.

Many counts were recorded for this clonotype. The V call is TRBV30, the J call TRBJ2-3; a possible D gene is TRBD1 (5 bases). CDR3 size: 14 residues. Per the germline V gene, CDR1 is GTSNPN and CDR2 is SVGIG (reference sequence). Trimming shortened V by 2 bases and J by 3 bases, and 12 bases separated the two germline ends. CDR3 loop: CAWSHQGGTDTQYF. The CDR3 DNA reads TGTGCCTGGAGTCATCAGGGTGGGACAGATACGCAGTATTTT.

This clonotype was found a few times. The chain links TRBV6-1 to TRBJ1-5; no clear D gene. The germline CDR1 and CDR2 sequences are MNHNS and SASEGT. The V end was cut by 1 base, the J end by 1 base, with 5 bases between. CDR3 length: 14 residues. In nucleotides, the CDR3 is TGTGCCAGCAGTGAAGGGGAGAGCAATCAGCCCCAGCATTTT. This sequence encodes CASSEGESNQPQHF.

This clonotype was seen repeatedly, ten times or more. The chain combines TRBV2 with TRBJ1-2, with a possible D match to TRBD1 (5 bases). The CDR3 totals 14 residues. V was pared by 5 bases and J by 5 bases, with 15 bases between. CDR1 and CDR2 from the germline V gene are SNHLY and FYNNEI. CDR3 coding DNA: TGTGCCAGCAGTCTGGGGGTATCGGGATATGGCTACACCTTC. Translating it yields CASSLGVSGYGYTF.

This clonotype was seen many times. J is TRBJ2-1 and V is TRBV7-9, with D unclear. Per the germline V gene, CDR1 is SEHNR and CDR2 is FQNEAQ (reference sequence). CDR3 size: 15 residues. Trimming took off 4 bases at V and 3 bases at J, with 13 bases between the two ends. As DNA, the CDR3 is TGTGCCAGCAGCTCGTACAAGGGAAACTACAATGAGCAGTTCTTC. Translating it yields CASSSYKGNYNEQFF.

In its sample, this clonotype was seen a few times. V and J are TRBV18 and TRBJ1-6; D is unclear. Germline CDR1 KGHSH, CDR2 LQKENI. This CDR3 spans 13 amino acids. V lost 5 bases, J lost 9 bases, and 11 bases lay in between. The chain's CDR3 is CASSTDLRSPLHF. CDR3 in DNA: TGTGCCAGCTCAACCGATCTACGTTCACCCCTCCACTTT.

This clonotype was counted a few times. The rearrangement uses TRBV3-1 and TRBJ2-7; 8 bases are shared with TRBD1. V lost 0 bases to trimming and J lost 4 bases; unmatched junction nucleotides: 8. This CDR3 contains 16 residues. Germline CDR1 and CDR2: LGHDT and YNNKEL (reference sequence). CDR3 loop: CASSQDSAGTGYEQYF. The CDR3 DNA follows: TGTGCCAGCAGCCAAGATTCTGCGGGGACAGGTTACGAGCAGTACTTC.

The V gene is TRBV20-1, the J gene TRBJ2-7, with 11 bases lining up with TRBD2. CDR3 length: 17 amino acids. The trim removed 6 bases at V and 0 bases at J, leaving 13 bases unmatched. Germline CDR1 reads DFQATT; CDR2 reads SNEGSKA (reference sequence). The DNA of the CDR3 is TGCAGTGCCTATCTAGCGGGGGGTACAGATTTCTCCTACGAGCAGTACTTC. This codes for CSAYLAGGTDFSYEQYF.

Points on this clonotype: A much larger clone differs by one base, so this may be a read error. The chain couples TRBV5-6 to TRBJ2-7, with D possibly being TRBD2 (6 bases). From germline, CDR1 is SGHDT and CDR2 YYEEEE. This CDR3 has 15 residues. The CDR3 nucleotides are TGTGCCAGCACCCCGCAAGGAGGGAACATCTACGGGCAGTACTTC. It yields the protein CASTPQGGNIYGQYF.

J is TRBJ2-5 and V is TRBV29-1; D gene ambiguous. The V gene lost 7 bases and the J gene lost 1 base, with 13 bases spanning the gap. Germline CDR1 reads SQVTM; CDR2 reads ANQGSEA. There are 13 residues in the CDR3. CDR3 sequence (DNA): TGCAGCGCCGCTAGGTCCTCCCAAGAGACCCAGTACTTC. This sequence encodes CSAARSSQETQYF. Full variable domain (outside the CDR3, taken from reference TRBV29-1 and TRBJ2-5): SAVISQKPSRDICQRGTSLTIQCQVDSQVTMMFWYRQQPGQSLTLIATANQGSEATYESGFVIDKFPISRPNLTFSTLTVSNMSPEDSSIYLCSAARSSQETQYFGPGTRLLVL.

This clonotype was seen ten or more times. The chain combines TRBV7-8 with TRBJ2-1; 7 bases map to TRBD2. With V trimmed by 1 base and J by 9 bases, 6 bases remained unmatched. CDR3 size: 14 residues. Germline CDR1 SGHVS, CDR2 FQNEAQ. CDR3 protein: CASSLGGRAAEQFF. The DNA for the CDR3 is TGTGCCAGCAGCTTAGGTGGGAGGGCCGCTGAGCAGTTCTTC.

At least ten counts were recorded for this clonotype. The V and J genes are TRBV7-2 and TRBJ1-5, with a tentative D call TRBD1 (6 bases). The length of the CDR3 is 15 residues. Trimming left V 4 bases short and J 2 bases short, with 12 bases between. Germline V gives CDR1 SGHTA, CDR2 FQGNSA. The CDR3 DNA is TGTGCCAGCAGCTATAAGGGGGGAGGCAATCAGCCCCAGCATTTT. Its protein is CASSYKGGGNQPQHF.

This clonotype came up many times. The chain has TRBV19 and TRBJ1-1; 7 positions agree with TRBD1. This CDR3 has 16 residues. Trimming cost V 3 bases and J 4 bases; bases outside gene matches: 11. Germline assignment: CDR1 LNHDA and CDR2 SQIVND (reference sequence). This CDR3 is CASSMFRDSIATEAFF. The CDR3, as DNA: TGTGCCAGTAGTATGTTTCGGGACAGTATCGCCACTGAAGCTTTCTTT.

This clonotype was detected only a few times. The chain couples TRBV9 to TRBJ2-1, with 9 nucleotides matching TRBD1. The ends lost 4 bases at V and 8 bases at J; junction bases unmatched: 10. In germline, CDR1 is SGDLS, CDR2 YYNGEE. The CDR3 has 15 amino acids. CDR3 loop: CASSKGQGRRDEQFF. CDR3 nucleotide sequence: TGTGCCAGCAGCAAGGGACAGGGCCGTCGGGATGAGCAGTTCTTC.

This clonotype has at least ten counts. V is TRBV20-1 and J is TRBJ1-2; possible D gene TRBD1, 5 bases. V lost 3 bases and J lost 6, with 14 bases in between. The CDR3 consists of 13 residues. Germline CDR1 reads DFQATT; CDR2 reads SNEGSKA (reference sequence). CDR3 sequence: CSASPKGRNGYTF. In nucleotides, the CDR3 is TGCAGTGCTAGCCCGAAGGGACGAAATGGCTACACCTTC.

This clonotype turned up a few times. V and J are TRBV10-1 and TRBJ1-5; tentatively, D is TRBD1 (5 bases). Between the trimmed V and J ends, which lost 2 bases and 9 bases, there was a span of 11 bases. The germline V gene encodes CDR1 WNHNN and CDR2 SYGVQD (reference sequence). The CDR3 has 13 amino acids. CDR3 in amino acids: CASSETRRGPQHF. The DNA for the CDR3 is TGCGCCAGCAGTGAGACCCGGAGGGGGCCCCAGCATTTT.

The chain recombines TRBV20-1 with TRBJ1-2; 7 nucleotides match TRBD1. This CDR3 is 14 amino acids long. Germline values: CDR1 DFQATT, CDR2 SNEGSKA (reference sequence). V lost 6 bases and J lost 4; bases outside the gene matches: 11. CDR3 nucleotide sequence: TGCAGTGCACCCTTGCGGGACAGAGGCTATGGCTACACCTTC. Protein product: CSAPLRDRGYGYTF.

This clonotype showed up many times. J is TRBJ1-1 and V is TRBV4-1; D uncertain. From germline, CDR1 is MGHRA and CDR2 YSYEKL. There are 12 residues in the CDR3. V gave up 4 bases and J gave up 2 bases, with 5 bases separating them. The CDR3: CASSPENTEAFF. The CDR3 DNA reads as TGCGCCAGCAGCCCAGAAAACACTGAAGCTTTCTTT.